This T cell receptor (beta chain) was captured in a study of T-cell memory formation after mild COVID-19 (dated by TCRdb to about 2021). Concerning the study at large: TCR sequence clusters from the two donors were found to be largely donor specific. T-cell clones expanding and contracting after mild COVID-19 in a couple of donors were tracked by longitudinal TCRalpha and TCRbeta repertoire sequencing. Two young, previously healthy adult volunteers made up the cohort, one male and one female.

In regard to this clonotype: This clone's antigen is unknown. No base quality information exists; no much larger clone differs at one position.

Ficoll-Paque density gradient centrifugation was used to isolate PBMCs. From the cysteine through the phenylalanine, the CDR3 covers 11 amino acids. Here the CDR3 DNA is all that survives: 33 bases in frame from base 1. CDR1 and CDR2, per the germline V gene, are SNHLY and FYNNEI. V and J lose 3 bases and 6 bases, and a span of 4 bases separates them. Sequencing relied on an Illumina NovaSeq 6000. cDNA libraries for TCRalpha and TCRbeta were prepared by 5'RACE using constant-segment primers, with sample barcodes and unique molecular identifiers added. Trizol reagent was used to extract RNA from every sample. The libraries were amplified in two PCR steps, and the second step added a second sample barcode and Illumina TruSeq adapters. Sequencing of the libraries was done on an Illumina NovaSeq, producing 2 x 150 bp paired-end reads. The source study handled its data this way. Reads were demultiplexed and collapsed into UMI-guided consensus sequences with migec v1.2.7. Using mixcr v2.1.11, UMI consensuses were aligned to TRA and TRB V and J templates and then assembled into clonotypes. Expanded or contracted clonotypes were those called significant by both edgeR and NoisET, with noise models trained on biological replicates. edgeR calls used a false discovery rate-adjusted p below 0.01 and a log2 fold-change threshold of 1. PCA with hierarchical clustering of max-normalized trajectories of the 1000 most abundant clonotypes was used as exploratory dynamics analysis. Each responding clone was given a CD4 or CD8 phenotype based on the CD4+ and CD8+ repertoires, which had been sequenced separately. TCRdb trimmed the raw reads at Q25, called clones with MiXCR and kept productive beta chains. Rows with a matching CDR3 protein are joined into one entry that keeps the most common DNA and genes. The V and J calls and clone size are TCRdb's, not the authors'. The sample data list about 620,000 distinct CDR3 sequences, and around 17% of these were observed just once. Jointly, the top ten make up around 12% of the sample.

The paper's findings and limits, for the study overall: The second-wave clones that peaked on day 37 were not confirmed to be SARS-CoV-2 specific. Only two mild cases were covered in the study, and larger cohorts including severe cases with pre-infection samples were considered necessary. Some responding clones were detected in pre-infection memory, which suggested that pre-existing cross-reactive memory T cells had joined the SARS-CoV-2 response. Contracting CD4+ clones were found mainly in CM and EM memory subsets, while CD8+ clones were enriched in EMRA. Clones that contracted from day 15 to 85 showed balanced CD4/CD8 phenotypes, whereas a second wave of clones that expanded from day 15 to 37 leaned towards CD4+.

This TCR derives from an adult woman who had mild COVID-19 (a few samples of this study predate the infection). The sample titles of this study are shuffled in the database, so cell type and time point are left out; the donor was told from shared clones. The sample taken for sequencing was PBMCs or a T cell subset sorted from them (not recorded which). This receptor chain uses TRBV2 and TRBJ2-3; too little of a D gene remains to name it. CDR3 reads: CASSEGDTQYF. The DNA sequence follows: TGTGCCAGCAGTGAGGGGGATACGCAGTATTTT.